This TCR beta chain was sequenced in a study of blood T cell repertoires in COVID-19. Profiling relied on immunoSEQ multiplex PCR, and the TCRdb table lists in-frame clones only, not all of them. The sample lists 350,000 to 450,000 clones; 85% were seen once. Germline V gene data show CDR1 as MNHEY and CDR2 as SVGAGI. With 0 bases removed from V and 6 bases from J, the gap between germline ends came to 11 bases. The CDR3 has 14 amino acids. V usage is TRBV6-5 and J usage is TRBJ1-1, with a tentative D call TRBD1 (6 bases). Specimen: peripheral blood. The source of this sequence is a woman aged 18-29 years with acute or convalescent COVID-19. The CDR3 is CASSYSQGRAEAFF. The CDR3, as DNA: TGTGCCAGCAGTTACTCGCAGGGGCGGGCTGAAGCTTTCTTT.